This T cell receptor beta chain was identified during a study of T cell responses to AZD1222 COVID-19 vaccine. Study-wide context: Pooled samples include second doses given at about 4 or 12 weeks.

Libraries were prepared by immunoSEQ multiplex PCR; TCRdb keeps only in-frame clonotypes and omits some of them. Of about 160,000 clones listed, about 92% are singletons. Sequenced material: peripheral blood, taken on day 0 of AZD1222 vaccination. The TCR comes from an adult in good health.

The CDR3 region has the DNA TGTGCCTCCCATTCATCGTTCTACGAGCAGTACTTC. Translated: CASHSSFYEQYF. This chain uses TRBV10-3 with TRBJ2-7; no firm D call. Trimming removed 11 bases at V and 3 bases at J, with 14 bases between. Germline CDR1 is ENHRY and CDR2 is SYGVKD. This CDR3 spans 12 amino acids.